This note documents a single T cell receptor (beta chain) sequence. This clonotype was counted many times. There is no known antigen for this receptor. No base qualities exist here, and no much larger clone lies one base off it. Library creation used 5' RACE. The instrument given in TCRdb is NextSeq 500. The TCR library protocol attached unique molecular identifiers to individual cDNA molecules to correct for sequencing error and PCR bias. Both TCR alpha and beta chains were sequenced, and tight co-correlation was observed between alpha and beta sequence abundances in each sample. As for the authors' bioinformatics: Decombinator V4 was used to annotate TCR sequences for V gene, J gene and CDR3. TCRs were defined as expanded if a significant change between any two time points was detected under a Poisson model with p below 0.0001. TCR abundances were normalised to the total number of TCRs sequenced per sample and were expressed as counts per million. MAIT TCRs were defined by TRAV1-2 paired with TRAJ12, TRAJ20 or TRAJ33, and iNKT TCRs by TRAV10 paired with TRAJ18. VDJdb, accessed on 1 November 2021, was searched for TCRs annotated for CMV, EBV and SARS-CoV-2, and TCRs annotated for more than one antigen were excluded. TCRdb handled the public reads itself, with Q25 trimming in fastp and clone calling in MiXCR, and kept productive beta chains. Identical CDR3 protein sequences are pooled into one entry, listed with their most common genes and DNA. These V and J calls originate from TCRdb's pipeline instead of the authors' own analysis. For this sample there are 65,000 to 80,000 distinct CDR3 sequences; roughly 13% appear just once. The top ten constitute approximately 1.1% of the sample.

This entry belongs to a study of early T cells in non-severe SARS-CoV-2 infection (dated by TCRdb to the early 2020s). In terms of the full investigation: Because TCR sequencing relied on bulk RNA taken from unsorted whole blood, pairing of alpha and beta chains was not possible.

The CDR3 spans 18 residues, from the cysteine through the phenylalanine. CDR3 DNA is the only sequence kept; it has 54 bases, read in frame from the first base. CDR1 and CDR2 are read off the germline V gene (reference sequence) as SGHNT and YYREEE. The junction shows trimming of 1 base on V and 6 bases on J, plus 25 bases between the germline ends. General conclusions and limits of the study: Matching against VDJdb was skewed toward anti-spike CD8 responses, likely underestimated virus-specific expansions, and missed private and CD4 specificities.

A case-control design nested within a healthcare worker cohort in London, UK, was used, with weekly nasopharyngeal swab PCR tests and blood sampling performed. Healthcare workers were enrolled in the week of the UK lockdown, from 23 to 31 March 2020, and were followed every week for up to roughly 16 weeks. The V and J genes are TRBV5-4 and TRBJ1-2; 6 matching bases give a weak D call of TRBD1. The specimen was whole blood. The clonotype was recovered from an adult who was a healthcare worker with PCR-confirmed SARS-CoV-2 infection or an uninfected control (not recorded which). The CDR3 region: CASSLLWGAGTRNNGYTF. The DNA is TGTGCCAGCAGCTTGTTGTGGGGGGCCGGGACGAGGAATAATGGCTACACCTTC.